This TCR beta chain was identified in a study of cytomegalovirus exposure and HLA in healthy donors. Study-level points and caveats: A later analysis linked a missense variant in DCLRE1C to the trimming of TCR beta V and J genes.

The CDR3 consists of 16 residues. The junction had 8 bases not matched to a gene; V was cut back by 4 bases and J by 0 bases. In germline, CDR1 is SGHRS, CDR2 YFSETQ. When sampled, the donors appeared nominally healthy, though they likely had unrecorded immune exposures. PCR primers comprised 60 Vbeta and 13 Jbeta primers. Assay used: immunoSEQ multiplex PCR; TCRdb lists only in-frame clones, some missing. In the table there are 60,000 to 65,000 clones, 71% of which are singletons. Of note for this clone: Its antigen is as yet unknown.

The sequence was collected from a man aged 50 or older in good health and CMV-seropositive. Material for sequencing was PBMCs. The rearrangement joins TRBV5-1 to TRBJ1-2; the match to TRBD1 covers 8 bases. CDR3 DNA sequence: TGCGCCAGCAGCAACCGGGACAGGAGAGCTAACTATGGCTACACCTTC. Translating it yields CASSNRDRRANYGYTF.